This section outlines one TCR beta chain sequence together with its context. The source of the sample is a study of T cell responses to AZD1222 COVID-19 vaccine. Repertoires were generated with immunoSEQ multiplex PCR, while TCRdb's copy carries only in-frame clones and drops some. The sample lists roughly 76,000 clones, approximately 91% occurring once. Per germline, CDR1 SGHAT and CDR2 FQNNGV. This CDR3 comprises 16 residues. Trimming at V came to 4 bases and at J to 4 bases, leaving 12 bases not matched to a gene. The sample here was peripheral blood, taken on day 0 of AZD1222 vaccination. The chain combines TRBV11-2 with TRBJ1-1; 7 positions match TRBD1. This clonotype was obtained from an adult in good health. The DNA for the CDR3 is TGTGCCAGCAGCTCAGGACAGGACTCAAGAGGCACTGAAGCTTTCTTT. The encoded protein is CASSSGQDSRGTEAFF.